These 16 T cell receptor beta chains originate from one sample sequenced in a study of human T cells and chemical hapten exposure (dated by TCRdb to the early 2020s). This sample's time point label indicates: pre-sensitization, week 0. The treatment or condition label, read with the paper, signifies: therapeutic diphenylcyclopropenone sensitization with weekly scalp DPC. The library was built by means of RACE. The reads were generated on a NextSeq 500. TCRdb handled the public reads itself, with Q25 trimming in fastp and clone calling in MiXCR, and kept productive beta chains. Every distinct CDR3 protein forms one entry, paired with its most common genes and DNA. The sample profile shows tens of thousands of distinct CDR3 sequences; around 12% of them were found once. The ten largest clones add up to 5.5% to 6.5% of the sample. The material was whole blood, obtained in connection with sensitization to the hapten diphenylcyclopropenone (DPC). These receptor sequences come from a young woman with alopecia areata. Some clones in this sample may be carry-over from other donors' samples.

In nucleotides, the CDR3 is TGTGCCAGCAGCTTAGCGGTAGATACGCAGTATTTT. This translates into CASSLAVDTQYF. The chain couples TRBV5-5 to TRBJ2-3; D may be TRBD2 (5 bases). This CDR3 has 12 residues. Looked up from germline, CDR1 is SGHKS and CDR2 is YYEKEE (reference sequence). V was shortened by 2 bases and J by 5 bases, with 6 bases between the two germline ends.

This clonotype has just a few counts. V is TRBV27 and J is TRBJ2-5; D remains unclear. CDR3 length: 13 amino acids. Germline V lookup: CDR1 MNHEY, CDR2 SMNVEV (reference sequence). V was shortened by 2 bases and J by 5 bases, with 9 bases between the two germline ends. In DNA, the CDR3 is TGTGCCAGCAGTTTAGGAGCTTCGGAGACCCAGTACTTC. This codes for CASSLGASETQYF.

The sample holds many counts of this clonotype. The V call is TRBV10-3, the J call TRBJ1-1; TRBD1 agrees at 7 bases. The CDR3 is made up of 14 amino acids. Germline CDR1 is ENHRY and CDR2 is SYGVKD. Germline trimming cut 6 bases from V and 5 bases from J; bases unmatched to any gene: 9. Here the CDR3 reads CAIRTGVAVTEAFF. The CDR3 DNA reads TGTGCCATCAGAACAGGGGTGGCGGTGACTGAAGCTTTCTTT.

In this sample, this clonotype turned up many times. The V and J genes are TRBV28 and TRBJ1-6, with D uncertain. Trimming removed 5 bases at V and 4 bases at J, with 9 bases between. The length of the CDR3 is 14 residues. CDR1 MDHEN and CDR2 SYDVKM come from the germline V gene. The CDR3 region is CASSTNSYNSPLHF. In DNA form, the CDR3 reads TGTGCCAGCAGTACGAACAGTTATAATTCACCCCTCCACTTT.

The chain couples TRBV20-1 to TRBJ2-2, with 8 bases lining up with TRBD2. V gave up 6 bases and J gave up 6 bases; unmatched junction bases: 9. CDR1 is DFQATT, CDR2 SNEGSKA, per germline (reference sequence). The CDR3 totals 14 residues. The CDR3 bases are TGCAGTGCCGCAGGGGCTAGCGGGCCCGGGGAGCTGTTTTTT. Translated: CSAAGASGPGELFF.

This clonotype was seen many times. The V and J genes are TRBV30 and TRBJ1-2; maybe TRBD1 (5 bases). Trimming took 2 bases from V and 8 from J, leaving 12 bases between them. Germline V lookup: CDR1 GTSNPN, CDR2 SVGIG (reference sequence). The length of the CDR3 is 12 residues. In nucleotides, the CDR3 is TGTGCCTGGAGTCGACAGATCCTCGGCTACACCTTC. This translates into CAWSRQILGYTF.

This clonotype showed up just a few times. The chain has TRBV18 and TRBJ2-5; D gene ambiguous. This CDR3 comprises 13 residues. Germline values: CDR1 KGHSH, CDR2 LQKENI. Trimming took 5 bases from V and 5 from J, leaving 12 bases between them. CDR3 sequence reads: CASSNGQAETQYF. The DNA for the CDR3 is TGTGCCAGCTCAAACGGGCAGGCGGAGACCCAGTACTTC.

This clonotype was counted only a few times. A much larger clone lies one base from this, so it may be a read error. The gene calls are TRBV27 and TRBJ1-6; no reliable D call. CDR1 and CDR2 from the germline V gene are MNHEY and SMNVEV (reference sequence). The length of the CDR3 is 15 residues. CDR3 sequence reads: CASSLSSEGWSPPHF. The CDR3 DNA sequence: TGTGCCAGCAGTTTATCGTCCGAAGGGTGGTCACCCCCCCACTTT.

This clonotype was observed a handful of times. The rearrangement uses TRBV11-3 and TRBJ2-2; tentative D call: TRBD1 (6 bases). The CDR3 sequence is 13 residues long. Germline V gene lookup returns CDR1 SGHNT and CDR2 YENEEA. Deletions cut 5 bases from V and 10 bases from J, with 14 bases between. The CDR3 is CASSEGTRKELFF. The CDR3 DNA reads as TGTGCCAGCAGCGAAGGGACAAGGAAGGAGCTGTTTTTT.

The chain links TRBV7-3 to TRBJ2-3, with 8 bases matching TRBD2. CDR3 length: 17 residues. CDR1 is SGHTA and CDR2 is FQGTGA in the germline V gene. Trimming at V came to 5 bases and at J to 5 bases, leaving 15 bases not matched to a gene. In nucleotides, the CDR3 is TGTGCCAGCAGCAGAACCCTGCGAGCGGGAGCGGTAGATACGCAGTATTTT. This gives the protein CASSRTLRAGAVDTQYF.

This clonotype was seen ten or more times. The V and J genes are TRBV20-1 and TRBJ1-1, with no clear D. The CDR3 covers 14 residues. V was pared by 0 bases and J by 6 bases, with 14 bases between. Germline CDR1 is DFQATT and CDR2 is SNEGSKA (reference sequence). The chain's CDR3 is CSAREGSRTAEAFF. CDR3 DNA sequence: TGCAGTGCTAGAGAGGGCTCTCGAACGGCTGAAGCTTTCTTT.

The sample holds a few counts of this clonotype. V usage is TRBV6-2 or TRBV6-3 and J usage is TRBJ2-4; D gene unclear. V shed 0 bases and J shed 8 bases, with 11 bases lying between them. The germline CDR1 and CDR2 sequences are MNHEY and SVGEGT. This CDR3 is built from 14 residues. CDR3 region: CASSYSFSWDIQYF. CDR3 bases: TGTGCCAGCAGTTACTCGTTTTCGTGGGACATTCAGTACTTC.

In this sample, this clonotype turned up many times. This chain connects TRBV20-1 to TRBJ2-3; D is unresolved. Per the germline V gene, CDR1 is DFQATT and CDR2 is SNEGSKA (reference sequence). This CDR3 contains 17 residues. Trimming pared 0 bases from V and 7 bases from J, leaving 23 bases between. The CDR3 is CSARDSLNTPLLHTQYF. CDR3 nucleotide sequence: TGCAGTGCTAGAGATTCCCTTAACACCCCCCTTTTACATACGCAGTATTTT.

This clonotype was counted many times. The genes are TRBV20-1 and TRBJ1-1, with no clear D. Germline V gives CDR1 DFQATT, CDR2 SNEGSKA (reference sequence). The CDR3 consists of 15 residues. Trimming removed 0 bases from V and 6 bases from J, with 17 bases in between. The CDR3 DNA follows: TGCAGTGCTAGAGACGTGGGTTTCGTGGACCCTGAAGCTTTCTTT. It is translated as CSARDVGFVDPEAFF.

This clonotype came up many times. This chain connects TRBV6-6 to TRBJ1-2, with TRBD1 identical over 7 bases. The CDR3 is 13 amino acids. The germline CDR1 and CDR2 sequences are MNHNY and SVGAGI (reference sequence). With 2 bases clipped from V and 6 bases from J, the junction kept 3 bases outside the gene matches. CDR3 DNA: TGTGCCAGCAGTTACCCCGACAGGGATGGCTACACCTTC. Translating gives CASSYPDRDGYTF.

V usage is TRBV7-2 and J usage is TRBJ2-3; 7 positions agree with TRBD2. The CDR3 consists of 12 residues. J lost 10 bases, V lost 4 bases, and 5 bases had no gene match. Looked up from germline, CDR1 is SGHTA and CDR2 is FQGNSA. CDR3 bases: TGTGCCAGCAGCTCAACGGGGGGTGCGCAGTATTTT. It specifies CASSSTGGAQYF.